This passage covers 25 T cell receptor beta chains from one sample sequenced in a study of cytomegalovirus exposure and HLA in healthy donors. 60 Vbeta and 13 Jbeta primers were used in PCR. Method: immunoSEQ multiplex PCR; TCRdb's copy keeps in-frame clones and lacks some. The sample includes approximately 160,000 clones, over 70% seen only once; the top ten take under 1.5%. The source material was PBMCs. The source is a middle-aged man in good health and CMV-seropositive.

V gene TRBV6-6 combines with J gene TRBJ2-7; D ambiguous. Germline CDR1 and CDR2: MNHNY and SVGAGI (reference sequence). The ends were cut back, 2 bases at V and 0 bases at J, with 5 bases in the middle. The CDR3 is made up of 13 amino acids. CDR3 bases: TGTGCCAGCAGTTACAGGAGCTCCTACGAGCAGTACTTC. The encoded protein is CASSYRSSYEQYF.

V is TRBV5-6 and J is TRBJ2-7; TRBD1 matches 8 bases. Germline V gives CDR1 SGHDT, CDR2 YYEEEE. The CDR3 is 15 residues long. V lost 4 bases and J lost 2; bases outside the gene matches: 8. As DNA, the CDR3 is TGTGCCAGCAGCCATTGGGACAGGAGAACCTACGAGCAGTACTTC. Translation: CASSHWDRRTYEQYF. Combining the CDR3 with reference TRBV5-6 and TRBJ2-7 gives the whole variable domain DAGVTQSPTHLIKTRGQQVTLRCSPKSGHDTVSWYQQALGQGPQFIFQYYEEEERQRGNFPDRFSGHQFPNYSSELNVNALLLGDSALYLCASSHWDRRTYEQYFGPGTRLTVT.

The chain joins TRBV28 to TRBJ2-3; 9 nucleotides align to TRBD2. In germline, CDR1 is MDHEN, CDR2 SYDVKM. V gave up 6 bases and J gave up 4 bases; unmatched junction bases: 8. This CDR3 comprises 15 residues. This CDR3 reads CASRTSAGGPDTQYF. Here the CDR3 DNA reads TGTGCCAGCAGAACCTCGGCGGGGGGGCCAGATACGCAGTATTTT. Supplemented by reference TRBV28 and TRBJ2-3, the full variable domain reads DVKVTQSSRYLVKRTGEKVFLECVQDMDHENMFWYRQDPGLGLRLIYFSYDVKMKEKGDIPEGYSVSREKKERFSLILESASTNQTSMYLCASRTSAGGPDTQYFGPGTRLTVL.

This clone was detected once. The chain has TRBV2 and TRBJ2-5; TRBD2 matches 9 bases. V gave up 7 bases and J gave up 5 bases; unmatched junction bases: 2. CDR1 is SNHLY, CDR2 FYNNEI, per germline. The CDR3 spans 12 residues. CDR3 DNA: TGTGCCAGCACCACTAGCGGGGAGACCCAGTACTTC. It is translated as CASTTSGETQYF.

This chain links TRBV5-1 with TRBJ1-4; D is possibly TRBD1 (6 bases). Germline values: CDR1 SGHRS, CDR2 YFSETQ. Trimming took 2 bases from V and 6 from J, leaving 14 bases between them. CDR3 length equals 15 residues. CDR3 nucleotide sequence: TGCGCCAGCAGCTTAACAGGGTTTGGAGATGAAAAACTGTTTTTT. It encodes CASSLTGFGDEKLFF. The full variable domain, rest sourced from reference TRBV5-1 and TRBJ1-4, is KAGVTQTPRYLIKTRGQQVTLSCSPISGHRSVSWYQQTPGQGLQFLFEYFSETQRNKGNFPGRFSGRQFSNSRSEMNVSTLELGDSALYLCASSLTGFGDEKLFFGSGTQLSVL.

The chain couples TRBV4-2 to TRBJ1-2, with 9 nucleotides matching TRBD1. Germline loops: CDR1 LGHNA, CDR2 YNFKEQ. V shed 0 bases, J shed 4 bases, and the junction held 3 bases outside the gene matches. The CDR3 has 15 residues. Written as DNA, the CDR3 is TGTGCCAGCAGCCAAGACTGGACAGGGGTCTATGGCTACACCTTC. This gives the protein CASSQDWTGVYGYTF.

For the CDR3, the DNA is TGTGCCAGTAGTACCCGGAGACAGGGGAGCGACACCGGGGAGCTGTTTTTT. As protein: CASSTRRQGSDTGELFF. J is TRBJ2-2 and V is TRBV19; 8 bases agree with TRBD1. The length of the CDR3 is 17 residues. Losses at the gene ends were 4 bases for V and 3 bases for J; bases not matched to a gene: 10. Germline V gives CDR1 LNHDA, CDR2 SQIVND (reference sequence).

This clone has a single count. The V call is TRBV28, the J call TRBJ1-5, with 8 bases identical to TRBD1. V gave up 11 bases and J gave up 2 bases; unmatched junction bases: 5. The germline gives CDR1 MDHEN, CDR2 SYDVKM. The CDR3 covers 13 residues. Written as DNA, the CDR3 is TGTGCCGGTGGCAGGGGGCGCAATCAGCCCCAGCATTTT. Its protein is CAGGRGRNQPQHF. Based on the CDR3 plus reference TRBV28 and TRBJ1-5, the full variable domain is DVKVTQSSRYLVKRTGEKVFLECVQDMDHENMFWYRQDPGLGLRLIYFSYDVKMKEKGDIPEGYSVSREKKERFSLILESASTNQTSMYLCAGGRGRNQPQHFGDGTRLSIL.

The count of this clone is one. The chain has TRBV19 and TRBJ2-3; D is undetermined. The CDR3 is 13 amino acids. Looked up from germline, CDR1 is LNHDA and CDR2 is SQIVND (reference sequence). V was shortened by 6 bases and J by 2 bases, with 9 bases between the two germline ends. Here the CDR3 DNA reads TGTGCCAGTAGCTGGGCGCTCACAGATACGCAGTATTTT. This codes for CASSWALTDTQYF.

V usage is TRBV11-2 and J usage is TRBJ1-1, with D hard to call. The CDR3 consists of 13 residues. V was trimmed by 3 bases and J by 6 bases, leaving 11 bases between them. Germline CDR1 reads SGHAT; CDR2 reads FQNNGV. This chain's CDR3 is CASSLVRSPEAFF. The CDR3 region has the DNA TGTGCCAGCAGCTTGGTCCGGAGCCCTGAAGCTTTCTTT.

The J gene is TRBJ1-2, the V gene TRBV18, with D perhaps matching TRBD1 (5 bases). Trimming took off 0 bases at V and 8 bases at J, with 16 bases between the two ends. The germline V gene has CDR1 KGHSH and CDR2 LQKENI. CDR3 length equals 15 residues. Written as DNA, the CDR3 is TGTGCCAGCTCACCACCGGGGGGGTTGGGCCTCGGCTACACCTTC. As protein: CASSPPGGLGLGYTF.

The chain carries TRBV25-1 and TRBJ2-7; perhaps TRBD1 as D (6 bases). Germline values: CDR1 MGHDK, CDR2 SYGVNS. Trimming removed 10 bases from V and 3 bases from J, with 13 bases in between. The CDR3 covers 12 residues. CDR3 protein: CATSTGIYEQYF. The CDR3 bases are TGTGCCACCTCGACAGGAATCTACGAGCAGTACTTC.

The chain is built from TRBV7-6 and TRBJ2-3; D ambiguous. This CDR3 contains 16 residues. Germline V gene lookup returns CDR1 SGHVS and CDR2 FNYEAQ. Trimming pared 4 bases from V and 0 bases from J, leaving 14 bases between. The CDR3 DNA follows: TGTGCCAGCAGCTCCCGACGGGTTTCTAGCACAGATACGCAGTATTTT. As protein: CASSSRRVSSTDTQYF.

V and J are TRBV5-1 and TRBJ2-3, with D possibly matching TRBD1 (6 bases). Trimming took off 4 bases at V and 2 bases at J, with 17 bases between the two ends. The germline CDR1 and CDR2 sequences are SGHRS and YFSETQ. The CDR3 is 16 residues long. CDR3 DNA sequence: TGCGCCAGCAGCGTATTGTCCCGGGACATCACAGATACGCAGTATTTT. As protein: CASSVLSRDITDTQYF.

The rearrangement links TRBV6-5 to TRBJ1-1, with unresolved D. Per germline, CDR1 MNHEY and CDR2 SVGAGI. Trimming cost V 2 bases and J 11 bases, with 15 bases left between them. The CDR3 has 13 amino acids. The CDR3 reads CASSYIREDVAFF. The CDR3 nucleotides are TGTGCCAGCAGTTACATCCGCGAAGATGTGGCTTTCTTT.

The count of this clone is one. This chain connects TRBV5-1 to TRBJ1-1; a possible D gene is TRBD1 (5 bases). The CDR3 runs to 12 residues. Germline CDR1 SGHRS, CDR2 YFSETQ. Deletions cut 3 bases from V and 4 bases from J, with 7 bases between. The CDR3 protein is CASSSRGTEAFF. The CDR3 coding sequence is TGCGCCAGCAGCTCAAGGGGCACTGAAGCTTTCTTT.

The rearrangement uses TRBV9 and TRBJ2-5; maybe TRBD2 (5 bases). CDR1 and CDR2 (germline): SGDLS, YYNGEE. Trimming stripped 4 bases from V and 0 bases from J, with 10 bases between. The CDR3 runs 14 residues. The CDR3 loop reads CASSPGGYQETQYF. The CDR3 DNA is TGTGCCAGCAGCCCCGGCGGGTACCAAGAGACCCAGTACTTC.

V usage is TRBV18 and J usage is TRBJ1-6, with TRBD1 identical over 8 bases. There are 16 residues in the CDR3. CDR1 is KGHSH, CDR2 LQKENI, per germline. V lost 0 bases to trimming and J lost 7 bases; unmatched junction nucleotides: 5. The DNA for the CDR3 is TGTGCCAGCTCACCACCCCCGGACAGGGTCAATTCACCCCTCCACTTT. This translates into CASSPPPDRVNSPLHF. Full variable domain (missing parts from reference TRBV18 and TRBJ1-6): NAGVMQNPRHLVRRRGQEARLRCSPMKGHSHVYWYRQLPEEGLKFMVYLQKENIIDESGMPKERFSAEFPKEGPSILRIQQVVRGDSAAYFCASSPPPDRVNSPLHFGNGTRLTVT.

The chain recombines TRBV18 with TRBJ1-1; 8 nucleotides agree with TRBD1. The V gene end was trimmed by 3 bases and the J gene end by 4 bases; junction bases not matched to a gene: 4. Looked up from germline, CDR1 is KGHSH and CDR2 is LQKENI. This CDR3 has 14 residues. In DNA form, the CDR3 reads TGTGCCAGCTCACCGGACAGGGCGAGCACTGAAGCTTTCTTT. Amino acid sequence: CASSPDRASTEAFF.

The chain joins TRBV18 to TRBJ1-1, with a weak D call TRBD1 (6 bases). The V gene's germline CDR1 is KGHSH and CDR2 LQKENI. The CDR3 totals 15 residues. V was shortened by 2 bases and J by 0 bases, with 10 bases between the two germline ends. The CDR3 nucleotides are TGTGCCAGCTCACCAGACAGGATCATGAACACTGAAGCTTTCTTT. It encodes CASSPDRIMNTEAFF.

This clone was found a few times. This chain uses TRBV30 with TRBJ1-1; 8 nucleotides align to TRBD1. The CDR3 sequence is 16 residues long. J lost 1 base, V lost 3 bases, and 10 bases had no gene match. Germline CDR1 and CDR2: GTSNPN and SVGIG (reference sequence). CDR3 sequence reads: CAWRERLGQGNTEAFF. CDR3 bases: TGTGCCTGGAGAGAGAGACTAGGACAGGGGAACACTGAAGCTTTCTTT. The full variable domain, in which reference TRBV30 and TRBJ1-1 provide the parts outside the CDR3, is SQTIHQWPATLVQPVGSPLSLECTVEGTSNPNLYWYRQAAGRGLQLLFYSVGIGQISSEVPQNLSASRPQDRQFILSSKKLLLSDSGFYLCAWRERLGQGNTEAFFGQGTRLTVV.

V and J are TRBV7-9 and TRBJ2-5; 9 bases map to TRBD2. The CDR3 length is 13 residues. Trimming took 6 bases from V and 5 from J; bases not matched to a gene: 4. Germline loops: CDR1 SEHNR, CDR2 FQNEAQ (reference sequence). In nucleotides, the CDR3 is TGTGCCAGCAGGCGCGGGAGGGGGGAGACCCAGTACTTC. It encodes CASRRGRGETQYF.

The chain links TRBV5-1 to TRBJ1-1; no reliable D call. The CDR3 has 13 amino acids. Trimming cost V 0 bases and J 0 bases, with 3 bases left between them. The germline CDR1 and CDR2 sequences are SGHRS and YFSETQ. The CDR3 is CASSLVVNTEAFF. The CDR3 DNA is TGCGCCAGCAGCTTGGTCGTGAACACTGAAGCTTTCTTT.

V usage is TRBV10-2 and J usage is TRBJ2-7; TRBD2 matches at 7 bases. J was trimmed by 2 bases and V by 10 bases; bases with no gene match: 8. The CDR3 totals 13 residues. The germline V gene encodes CDR1 WSHSY and CDR2 SAAADI. The CDR3 region has the DNA TGCGCCACCCGCGGGGGTTCGACCTACGAGCAGTACTTC. Translation gives CATRGGSTYEQYF.

Comments on this clone: One end of the junction does not line up with germline, which may come from a read error. The chain carries TRBV27 and TRBJ2-1; the D gene is possibly TRBD2 (5 bases). This CDR3 has 13 amino acids. Germline V CDR1 and CDR2: MNHEY, SMNVEV (reference sequence). CDR3 amino acids: CASSLSMGVEQLF. Written as DNA, the CDR3 is TGTGCCAGCAGTTTATCGATGGGAGTTGAGCAGCTCTTC.